This TCR beta chain is from a study of shared T cell receptors in the human thymus. The protocol was immunoSEQ multiplex PCR, while the TCRdb copy is restricted to in-frame clones and leaves out a portion. The table shows hundreds of thousands of clones, with 88% occurring only once. This CDR3 is 18 amino acids long. The ends lost 6 bases at V and 0 bases at J; junction bases unmatched: 18. Germline V gene lookup returns CDR1 SQVTM and CDR2 ANQGSEA. These data also featured in a second study, about human thymus T cells. This second report adds: The donors were infants in Finland with congenital heart defects, otherwise immunologically healthy. The related literature has documented a marked overlap of thymic repertoires among unrelated individuals.

The chain joins TRBV29-1 to TRBJ1-1, with 8 bases identical to TRBD1. The receptor was isolated from a boy less than two years old with a congenital heart defect. Sequenced sample: thymocytes. The DNA for the CDR3 is TGCAGCGTGACCAACCCGACAGGGGCTCATCTACTGAACACTGAAGCTTTCTTT. It yields the protein CSVTNPTGAHLLNTEAFF.